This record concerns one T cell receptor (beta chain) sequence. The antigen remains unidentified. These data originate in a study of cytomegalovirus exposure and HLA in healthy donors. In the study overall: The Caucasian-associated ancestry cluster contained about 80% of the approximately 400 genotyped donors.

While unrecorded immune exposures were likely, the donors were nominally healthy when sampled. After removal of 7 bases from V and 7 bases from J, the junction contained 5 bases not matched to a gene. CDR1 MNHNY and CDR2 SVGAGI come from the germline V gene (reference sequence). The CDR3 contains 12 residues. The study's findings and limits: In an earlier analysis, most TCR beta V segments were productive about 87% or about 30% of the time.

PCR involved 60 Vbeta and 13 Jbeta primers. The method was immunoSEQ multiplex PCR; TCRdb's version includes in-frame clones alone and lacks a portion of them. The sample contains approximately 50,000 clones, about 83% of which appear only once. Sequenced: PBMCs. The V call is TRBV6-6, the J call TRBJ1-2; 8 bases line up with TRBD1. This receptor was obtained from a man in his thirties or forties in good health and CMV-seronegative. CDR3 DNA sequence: TGTGCCAGCATCAGCGGACAGGGTGGCTACACCTTC. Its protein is CASISGQGGYTF.